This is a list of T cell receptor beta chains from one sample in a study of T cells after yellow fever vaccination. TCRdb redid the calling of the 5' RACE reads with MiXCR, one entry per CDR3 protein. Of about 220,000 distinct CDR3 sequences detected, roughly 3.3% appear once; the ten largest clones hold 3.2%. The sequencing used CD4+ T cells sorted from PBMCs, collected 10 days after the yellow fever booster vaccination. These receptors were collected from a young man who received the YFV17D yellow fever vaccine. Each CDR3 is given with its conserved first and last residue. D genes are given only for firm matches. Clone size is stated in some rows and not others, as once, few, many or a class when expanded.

CDR3: CASSQDINYGYTF; DNA: TGTGCCAGCAGCCAAGATATTAACTATGGCTACACCTTC; D: -; size: many; V: TRBV3-1; J: TRBJ1-2
CDR3: CASSQGTSSYYGYTF; DNA: TGTGCCAGCAGCCAAGGGACATCCTCTTACTATGGCTACACCTTC; D: -; size: many; V: TRBV6-1; J: TRBJ1-2
CDR3: CASSSGGNTEAFF; DNA: TGTGCCAGCAGCTCGGGGGGGAACACTGAAGCTTTCTTT; D: -; size: many; V: TRBV7-2; J: TRBJ1-1
CDR3: CASSPSRANTGELFF; DNA: TGCGCCAGCAGCCCGTCCAGAGCGAACACCGGGGAGCTGTTTTTT; D: -; size: few; V: TRBV5-1; J: TRBJ2-2
CDR3: CSAAIGHLSTDTQYF; DNA: TGCAGTGCTGCAATTGGACATCTCAGTACAGATACGCAGTATTTT; D: -; size: many; V: TRBV20-1; J: TRBJ2-3
CDR3: CASSPGRLAVQETQYF; DNA: TGTGCCAGCTCACCAGGGAGACTAGCGGTACAAGAGACCCAGTACTTC; D: TRBD2; size: -; V: TRBV18; J: TRBJ2-5
CDR3: CASLFAGQETQYF; DNA: TGTGCCAGCCTTTTTGCAGGGCAAGAGACCCAGTACTTC; D: -; size: few; V: TRBV6-2/TRBV6-3; J: TRBJ2-5
CDR3: CASSLAGGLHIQYF; DNA: TGTGCCAGCAGCTTAGCGGGGGGGCTTCACATTCAGTACTTC; D: -; size: many; V: TRBV7-2; J: TRBJ2-4
CDR3: CAISESDRVYEQYF; DNA: TGTGCCATCAGTGAGTCGGACAGAGTCTACGAGCAGTACTTC; D: -; size: many; V: TRBV10-3; J: TRBJ2-7
CDR3: CSASDRRSNQPQHF; DNA: TGCAGTGCTAGCGACAGGCGTAGCAATCAGCCCCAGCATTTT; D: -; size: many; V: TRBV20-1; J: TRBJ1-5
CDR3: CASSLNTPGYTF; DNA: TGTGCCAGCAGTTTGAATACGCCTGGCTACACCTTC; D: -; size: -; V: TRBV28; J: TRBJ1-2
CDR3: CANRGALVDEQFF; DNA: TGTGCCAACCGGGGGGCGTTGGTCGATGAGCAGTTCTTC; D: -; size: many; V: TRBV10-3; J: TRBJ2-1
CDR3: CASSLEVSGVSYNEQFF; DNA: TGTGCCAGCAGCTTAGAGGTCAGCGGAGTCTCCTACAATGAGCAGTTCTTC; D: -; size: few; V: TRBV7-2; J: TRBJ2-1
CDR3: CASSASGYTDTQYF; DNA: TGTGCCAGCAGCGCCAGCGGTTACACAGATACGCAGTATTTT; D: -; size: many; V: TRBV7-3; J: TRBJ2-3
CDR3: CACDRGNEKLFF; DNA: TGTGCCTGCGACAGGGGCAATGAAAAACTGTTTTTT; D: TRBD1; size: few; V: TRBV30; J: TRBJ1-4
CDR3: CASRTGTGGTDTQYF; DNA: TGCGCCAGCAGGACCGGGACAGGTGGCACAGATACGCAGTATTTT; D: TRBD1; size: few; V: TRBV5-1; J: TRBJ2-3
CDR3: CASSPPGGHPKYGYTF; DNA: TGCGCCAGCAGCCCGCCGGGAGGGCACCCGAAGTATGGCTACACCTTC; D: -; size: many; V: TRBV4-1; J: TRBJ1-2
CDR3: CASQDSANTGELFF; DNA: TGCGCCAGCCAAGACAGCGCGAACACCGGGGAGCTGTTTTTT; D: -; size: many; V: TRBV5-1; J: TRBJ2-2
CDR3: CASSYSEDTEAFF; DNA: TGTGCCAGCAGTTACTCCGAAGACACTGAAGCTTTCTTT; D: -; size: -; V: TRBV6-6; J: TRBJ1-1
CDR3: CASSARTGANVLTF; DNA: TGTGCCAGCAGCGCTCGGACCGGGGCCAACGTCCTGACTTTC; D: -; size: -; V: TRBV7-2; J: TRBJ2-6
CDR3: CASSLVGRGVANYGYTF; DNA: TGTGCCAGCAGCTTAGTCGGCAGGGGGGTAGCTAACTATGGCTACACCTTC; D: TRBD1; size: once; V: TRBV7-2; J: TRBJ1-2
CDR3: CASTRGQLYKDGYTF; DNA: TGTGCCAGCACGAGGGGACAGCTCTACAAGGATGGCTACACCTTC; D: TRBD1; size: many; V: TRBV12-3/TRBV12-4; J: TRBJ1-2
CDR3: CASRETGVNTEAFF; DNA: TGTGCCAGCAGAGAAACAGGGGTTAACACTGAAGCTTTCTTT; D: TRBD1; size: few; V: TRBV7-2; J: TRBJ1-1
CDR3: CASSPSAAQASYEQYF; DNA: TGTGCCAGCAGCCCTTCCGCCGCCCAGGCCTCCTACGAGCAGTACTTC; D: -; size: few; V: TRBV5-4; J: TRBJ2-7
CDR3: CASSYGADAYEQYF; DNA: TGTGCCAGCAGTTATGGGGCGGACGCCTACGAGCAGTACTTC; D: -; size: many; V: TRBV6-5; J: TRBJ2-7
CDR3: CAIRGALNYGYTF; DNA: TGTGCCATCAGAGGGGCCCTGAACTATGGCTACACCTTC; D: -; size: many; V: TRBV10-3; J: TRBJ1-2
CDR3: CASSQYRGLDTGELFF; DNA: TGTGCCAGCAGCCAGTACAGGGGGCTGGACACCGGGGAGCTGTTTTTT; D: TRBD1; size: few; V: TRBV4-2; J: TRBJ2-2
CDR3: CAISGADTQYF; DNA: TGTGCCATCAGCGGGGCAGATACGCAGTATTTT; D: -; size: many; V: TRBV10-3; J: TRBJ2-3
CDR3: CASRPDRGGRGYGYTF; DNA: TGTGCCAGCAGGCCGGACCGGGGGGGTCGGGGCTATGGCTACACCTTC; D: -; size: few; V: TRBV12-3/TRBV12-4; J: TRBJ1-2
CDR3: CASGDAGAQGTDTQYF; DNA: TGTGCCAGCGGCGACGCGGGGGCGCAAGGCACAGATACGCAGTATTTT; D: -; size: many; V: TRBV7-9; J: TRBJ2-3
CDR3: CASRNPDTDTQYF; DNA: TGTGCCAGCAGGAATCCGGACACAGATACGCAGTATTTT; D: -; size: few; V: TRBV6-5; J: TRBJ2-3
CDR3: CASSLAVARETQYF; DNA: TGCGCCAGCAGCTTGGCCGTCGCTCGGGAGACCCAGTACTTC; D: -; size: few; V: TRBV5-1; J: TRBJ2-5
CDR3: CASSSPDTANTGELFF; DNA: TGTGCCAGCAGCTCACCCGACACCGCGAACACCGGGGAGCTGTTTTTT; D: -; size: -; V: TRBV7-8; J: TRBJ2-2
CDR3: CASSWDRGQRGYTF; DNA: TGTGCCAGCAGCTGGGACAGGGGGCAACGTGGCTACACCTTC; D: TRBD1; size: -; V: TRBV5-4; J: TRBJ1-2
CDR3: CASRGVSYEQYF; DNA: TGTGCCAGCAGGGGCGTCTCCTACGAGCAGTACTTC; D: -; size: many; V: TRBV12-3/TRBV12-4; J: TRBJ2-7
CDR3: CATSDFRREEQFF; DNA: TGTGCCACCAGTGATTTTCGTAGAGAGGAGCAGTTCTTC; D: -; size: few; V: TRBV24-1; J: TRBJ2-1
CDR3: CASSQAQGQETQYF; DNA: TGTGCCAGCAGCCAGGCCCAAGGGCAAGAGACCCAGTACTTC; D: -; size: many; V: TRBV3-1; J: TRBJ2-5
CDR3: CAARLAGVGELFF; DNA: TGTGCCGCCCGACTAGCGGGGGTCGGGGAGCTGTTTTTT; D: TRBD2; size: many; V: TRBV28; J: TRBJ2-2
CDR3: CASSFPRGGDPDTQYF; DNA: TGTGCCAGCAGCTTCCCCCGGGGGGGTGACCCAGATACGCAGTATTTT; D: TRBD2; size: few; V: TRBV7-9; J: TRBJ2-3
CDR3: CASSLAAEIQETQYF; DNA: TGTGCCAGCAGCTTGGCCGCGGAGATCCAAGAGACCCAGTACTTC; D: -; size: -; V: TRBV5-4; J: TRBJ2-5
CDR3: CAIRRGLAVYNEQFF; DNA: TGTGCCATTCGGCGGGGACTAGCGGTTTACAATGAGCAGTTCTTC; D: TRBD2; size: -; V: TRBV6-2/TRBV6-3; J: TRBJ2-1
CDR3: CASSLVSGSYNSPLHF; DNA: TGTGCCAGCAGCTTGGTCTCGGGGTCCTATAATTCACCCCTCCACTTT; D: -; size: many; V: TRBV5-6; J: TRBJ1-6
CDR3: CASSGSRTQYF; DNA: TGCGCCAGCAGCGGGTCGAGGACCCAGTACTTC; D: -; size: many; V: TRBV5-1; J: TRBJ2-5
CDR3: CASSVEPGRSGTDTQYF; DNA: TGTGCCAGCAGCGTAGAACCTGGTCGGTCGGGGACAGATACGCAGTATTTT; D: -; size: few; V: TRBV9; J: TRBJ2-3
CDR3: CASLLRGQGDTGELFF; DNA: TGTGCCAGCCTTCTCCGGGGACAGGGAGACACCGGGGAGCTGTTTTTT; D: TRBD1; size: few; V: TRBV19; J: TRBJ2-2
CDR3: CASSLSGVISNQPQHF; DNA: TGTGCCAGCAGCTTATCAGGGGTGATAAGCAATCAGCCCCAGCATTTT; D: -; size: few; V: TRBV7-2; J: TRBJ1-5
CDR3: CASWQGWGQETQYF; DNA: TGTGCCAGTTGGCAGGGTTGGGGCCAAGAGACCCAGTACTTC; D: -; size: -; V: TRBV12-3/TRBV12-4; J: TRBJ2-5
CDR3: CASSFPRGEDSYNEQFF; DNA: TGTGCCAGCAGTTTCCCCAGGGGGGAAGACTCCTACAATGAGCAGTTCTTC; D: -; size: few; V: TRBV6-6; J: TRBJ2-1
CDR3: CASSRHFVPAGLTGELFF; DNA: TGCGCCAGCAGTAGACACTTTGTCCCCGCGGGCCTCACCGGGGAGCTGTTTTTT; D: -; size: few; V: TRBV5-1; J: TRBJ2-2
CDR3: CATSDGGTRNQPQHF; DNA: TGTGCCACCAGTGACGGAGGGACACGGAATCAGCCCCAGCATTTT; D: -; size: -; V: TRBV24-1; J: TRBJ1-5
CDR3: CASRTAPVSGNTIYF; DNA: TGCGCCAGCAGGACTGCCCCGGTCTCTGGAAACACCATATATTTT; D: -; size: -; V: TRBV4-1; J: TRBJ1-3
CDR3: CASSLVSEYSPLHF; DNA: TGTGCCAGCAGCTTAGTGTCAGAATATTCACCCCTCCACTTT; D: -; size: few; V: TRBV7-2; J: TRBJ1-6
CDR3: CASSSSGGGETQYF; DNA: TGCGCCAGCAGCTCCTCAGGGGGAGGAGAGACCCAGTACTTC; D: -; size: -; V: TRBV5-1; J: TRBJ2-5
CDR3: CASSEFERGSTDTQYF; DNA: TGCGCCAGCAGTGAGTTCGAGCGGGGGAGCACAGATACGCAGTATTTT; D: TRBD2; size: -; V: TRBV10-2; J: TRBJ2-3
CDR3: CASSSGGSTYEQYF; DNA: TGTGCCAGCAGTTCTGGGGGCAGCACCTACGAGCAGTACTTC; D: -; size: few; V: TRBV12-3/TRBV12-4; J: TRBJ2-7
CDR3: CASSIGTGGQPQHF; DNA: TGCGCCAGCAGCATCGGGACAGGCGGGCAGCCCCAGCATTTT; D: TRBD1; size: few; V: TRBV5-1; J: TRBJ1-5
CDR3: CASSLNSGNTIYF; DNA: TGCGCCAGCAGCCTAAACTCTGGAAACACCATATATTTT; D: -; size: many; V: TRBV4-3; J: TRBJ1-3
CDR3: CAWSVQGNTEAFF; DNA: TGTGCCTGGAGTGTACAGGGCAACACTGAAGCTTTCTTT; D: -; size: -; V: TRBV30; J: TRBJ1-1
CDR3: CASSFGRGGEWETQYF; DNA: TGTGCCAGCAGCTTCGGCCGCGGAGGGGAGTGGGAGACCCAGTACTTC; D: -; size: many; V: TRBV5-4; J: TRBJ2-5
CDR3: CATPVAPGLDYGYTF; DNA: TGTGCCACCCCGGTAGCCCCTGGACTGGACTATGGCTACACCTTC; D: -; size: few; V: TRBV2; J: TRBJ1-2